This TCR beta chain was sequenced in a study of shared clonotypes between healthy human individuals. Study observations and caveats: The expectation was that sequencing depth would affect clonotype sharing among donors.

A note on this clone: Its target is not known. The junction differs from germline at one of its ends, possibly a read error.

This CDR3 region has 13 residues. CDR1 and CDR2 from the germline V gene are SSHAT and FNYEAQ (reference sequence). Libraries were prepared by immunoSEQ multiplex PCR; TCRdb keeps only in-frame clonotypes and omits some of them. This sample has 2 million to 2.5 million clones, with under 97% found just once. This TCR was recovered from a man between 18 and 35 years old in good health. The source material was naive CD4+ T cells sorted from blood. Subset specified: CD45RA+ positively selected. V usage is TRBV7-7 and J usage is TRBJ2-5, with 7 bases identical to TRBD1. CDR3 DNA: TGTGCTAGCAGCCCGGGACAGTTCGAGACCCAGTACTTC. This gives the protein CASSPGQFETQYF.